This TCR beta chain was captured in a study of radiotherapy plus CTLA-4 blockade in lung cancer (dated by TCRdb to about 2018). Background for the entire study: Objective responses were observed in 15% to 20% of enrolled patients, and disease control was achieved in less than 35%.

Findings and caveats that apply to the study as a whole: TCR clones derived from tumors expanded in peripheral blood after treatment with radiotherapy and ipilimumab. Early dynamic changes in blood T cell clones, together with increased serum interferon-beta after radiation, were reported as the strongest predictors of response.

On this clone itself: Its antigen is still unknown. Base quality data are lacking; no much larger clone is found one base away.

In this study, focal radiation therapy paired with CTLA-4 blockade (ipilimumab) was tested in patients who had chemo-refractory metastatic non-small-cell lung cancer. The CDR3 measures 13 amino acids from cysteine to phenylalanine. The entry retains the CDR3 DNA only, 39 bases that are in frame from base 1. V and J lose 4 bases and 6 bases, and a span of 10 bases separates them. Per the germline V gene, SNHLY is the CDR1 and FYNNEI is the CDR2. Library method: the immunoSEQ multiplex PCR assay. As stored in TCRdb, this immuneACCESS dataset retains in-frame rearrangements with V and J assigned. A fraction of the clones does not appear; measured against another copy, unresolved V genes explain less than half of the discrepancy, and the remainder lacks a known reason. The sample includes fewer than 35,000 clones, with 70% to 75% observed a single time. Of the sample, less than 15% is held by the ten largest clones.

The rearranged segments are TRBV2 and TRBJ2-1, and perhaps TRBD1 as D gene, on 6 matching bases. The material was peripheral blood, obtained from a patient treated with radiotherapy plus ipilimumab. The TCR originated in a human donor with non-small cell lung cancer that progressed on radiotherapy plus ipilimumab. The DNA sequence follows: TGTGCCAGCAGTGTAACAGGGAGCAATGAGCAGTTCTTC. It encodes CASSVTGSNEQFF.